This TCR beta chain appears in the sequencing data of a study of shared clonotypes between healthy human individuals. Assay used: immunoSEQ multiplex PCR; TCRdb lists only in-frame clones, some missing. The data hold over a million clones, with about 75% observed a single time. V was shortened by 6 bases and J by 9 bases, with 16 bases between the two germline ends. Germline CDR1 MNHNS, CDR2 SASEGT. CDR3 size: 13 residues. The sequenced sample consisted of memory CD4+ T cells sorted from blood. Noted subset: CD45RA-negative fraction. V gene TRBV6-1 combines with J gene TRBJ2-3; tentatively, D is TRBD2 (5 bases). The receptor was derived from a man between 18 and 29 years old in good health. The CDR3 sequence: CASSVVEGQTQYF. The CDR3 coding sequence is TGTGCCAGCAGCGTCGTCGAGGGCCAAACGCAGTATTTT.